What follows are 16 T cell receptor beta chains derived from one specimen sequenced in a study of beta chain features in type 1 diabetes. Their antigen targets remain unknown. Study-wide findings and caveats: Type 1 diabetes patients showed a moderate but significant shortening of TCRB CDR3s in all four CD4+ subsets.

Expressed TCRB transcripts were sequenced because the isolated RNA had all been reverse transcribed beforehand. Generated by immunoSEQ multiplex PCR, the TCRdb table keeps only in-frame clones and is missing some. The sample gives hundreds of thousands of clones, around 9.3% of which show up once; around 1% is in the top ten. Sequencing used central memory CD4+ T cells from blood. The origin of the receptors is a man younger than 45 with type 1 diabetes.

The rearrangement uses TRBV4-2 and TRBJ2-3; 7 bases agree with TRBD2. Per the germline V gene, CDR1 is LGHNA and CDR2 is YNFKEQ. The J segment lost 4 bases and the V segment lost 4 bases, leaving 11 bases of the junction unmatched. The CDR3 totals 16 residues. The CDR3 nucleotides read TGTGCCAGCAGCCTGCTTTTCGGGGGAGGGTCAGATACGCAGTATTTT. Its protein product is CASSLLFGGGSDTQYF.

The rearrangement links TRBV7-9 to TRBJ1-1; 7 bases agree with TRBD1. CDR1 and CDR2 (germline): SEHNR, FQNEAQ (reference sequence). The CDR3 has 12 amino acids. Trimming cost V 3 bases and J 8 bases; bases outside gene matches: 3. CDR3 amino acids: CASSFADREAFF. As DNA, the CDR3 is TGTGCCAGCAGCTTCGCGGACAGGGAAGCTTTCTTT.

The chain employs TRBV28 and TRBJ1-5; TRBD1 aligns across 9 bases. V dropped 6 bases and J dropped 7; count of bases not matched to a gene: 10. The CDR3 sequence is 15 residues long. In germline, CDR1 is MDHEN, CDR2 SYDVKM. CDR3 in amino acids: CASSVPGTGKQPQHF. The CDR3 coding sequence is TGTGCCAGCAGCGTTCCCGGGACAGGGAAACAGCCCCAGCATTTT.

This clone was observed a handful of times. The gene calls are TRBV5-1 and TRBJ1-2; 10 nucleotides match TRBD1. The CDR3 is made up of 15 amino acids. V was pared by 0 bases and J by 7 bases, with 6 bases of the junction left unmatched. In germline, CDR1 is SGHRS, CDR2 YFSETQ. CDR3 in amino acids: CASSLVDRGRSGYTF. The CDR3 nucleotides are TGCGCCAGCAGCTTGGTTGACAGGGGGCGTTCTGGCTACACCTTC. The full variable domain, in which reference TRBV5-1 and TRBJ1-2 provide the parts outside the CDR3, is KAGVTQTPRYLIKTRGQQVTLSCSPISGHRSVSWYQQTPGQGLQFLFEYFSETQRNKGNFPGRFSGRQFSNSRSEMNVSTLELGDSALYLCASSLVDRGRSGYTFGSGTRLTVV.

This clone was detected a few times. DNA of the CDR3: TGTGCCAGCAGCTCCTCCCCGATCTGGAATTCACCCCTCCACTTT. Its protein is CASSSSPIWNSPLHF. This rearrangement joins TRBV7-2 to TRBJ1-6; D unclear. Per germline, CDR1 SGHTA and CDR2 FQGNSA. V was pared by 4 bases and J by 7 bases, with 14 bases between. The CDR3 runs 15 residues.

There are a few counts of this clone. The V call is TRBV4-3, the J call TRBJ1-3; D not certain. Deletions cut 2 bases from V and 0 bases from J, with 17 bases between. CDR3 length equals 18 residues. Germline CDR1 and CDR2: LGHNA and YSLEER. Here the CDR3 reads CASSQNGQSAISGNTIYF. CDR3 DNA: TGCGCCAGCAGCCAAAACGGCCAATCAGCGATCTCTGGAAACACCATATATTTT.

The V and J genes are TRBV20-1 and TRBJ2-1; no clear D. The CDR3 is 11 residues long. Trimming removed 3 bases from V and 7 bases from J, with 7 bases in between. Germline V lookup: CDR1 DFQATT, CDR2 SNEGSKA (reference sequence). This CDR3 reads CSASLRNEQFF. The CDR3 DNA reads TGCAGTGCTAGTTTGCGGAATGAGCAGTTCTTC.

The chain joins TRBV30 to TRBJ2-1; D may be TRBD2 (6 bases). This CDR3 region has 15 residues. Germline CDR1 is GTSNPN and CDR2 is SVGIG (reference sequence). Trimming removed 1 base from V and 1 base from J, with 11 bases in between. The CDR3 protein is CAWSGARESYNEQFF. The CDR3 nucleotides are TGTGCCTGGAGTGGGGCCCGGGAGTCCTACAATGAGCAGTTCTTC.

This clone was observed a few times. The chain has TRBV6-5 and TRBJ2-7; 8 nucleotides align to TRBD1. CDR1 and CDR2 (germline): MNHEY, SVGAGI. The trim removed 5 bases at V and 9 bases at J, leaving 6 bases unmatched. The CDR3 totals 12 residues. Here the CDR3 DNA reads TGTGCCAGCAGTAACACAGGGGGAAGGCAGTACTTC. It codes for CASSNTGGRQYF.

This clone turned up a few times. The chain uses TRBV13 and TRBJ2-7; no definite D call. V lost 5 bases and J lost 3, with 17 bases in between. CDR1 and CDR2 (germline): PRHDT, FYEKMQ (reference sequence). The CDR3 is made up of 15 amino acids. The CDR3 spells CASSNNILGSYEQYF. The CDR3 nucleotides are TGTGCCAGCAGCAACAATATTTTGGGCAGCTACGAGCAGTACTTC.

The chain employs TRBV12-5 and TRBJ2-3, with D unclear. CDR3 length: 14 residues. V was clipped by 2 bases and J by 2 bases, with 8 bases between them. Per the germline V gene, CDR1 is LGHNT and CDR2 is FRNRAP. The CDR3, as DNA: TGTGCTAGTGGTTTGAACCAGGTCACAGATACGCAGTATTTT. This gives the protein CASGLNQVTDTQYF.

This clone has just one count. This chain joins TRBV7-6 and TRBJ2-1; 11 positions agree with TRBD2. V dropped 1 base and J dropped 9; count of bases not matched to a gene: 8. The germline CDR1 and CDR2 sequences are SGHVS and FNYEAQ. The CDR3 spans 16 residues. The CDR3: CASSLGVSGGVGEQFF. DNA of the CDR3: TGTGCCAGCAGCTTAGGAGTTAGCGGGGGGGTTGGTGAGCAGTTCTTC.

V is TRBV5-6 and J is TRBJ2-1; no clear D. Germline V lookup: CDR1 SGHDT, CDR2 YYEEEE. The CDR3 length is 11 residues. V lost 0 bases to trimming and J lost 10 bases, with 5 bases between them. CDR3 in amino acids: CASSLAREQFF. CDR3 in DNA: TGTGCCAGCAGCTTGGCCAGAGAGCAGTTCTTC.

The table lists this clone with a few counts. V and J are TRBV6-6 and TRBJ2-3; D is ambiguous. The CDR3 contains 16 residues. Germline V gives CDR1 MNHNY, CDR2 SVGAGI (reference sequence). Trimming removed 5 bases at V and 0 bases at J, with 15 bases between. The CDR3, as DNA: TGTGCCAGCAGTGCGCACAGCCAGCAGAGCACAGATACGCAGTATTTT. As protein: CASSAHSQQSTDTQYF.

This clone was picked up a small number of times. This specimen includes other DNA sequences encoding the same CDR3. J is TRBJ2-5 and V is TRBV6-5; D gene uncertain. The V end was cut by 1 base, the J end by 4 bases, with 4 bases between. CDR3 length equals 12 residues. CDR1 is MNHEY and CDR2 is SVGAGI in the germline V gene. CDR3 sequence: CASSYWGETQYF. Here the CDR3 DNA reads TGTGCCAGCAGTTACTGGGGAGAGACCCAGTACTTC.

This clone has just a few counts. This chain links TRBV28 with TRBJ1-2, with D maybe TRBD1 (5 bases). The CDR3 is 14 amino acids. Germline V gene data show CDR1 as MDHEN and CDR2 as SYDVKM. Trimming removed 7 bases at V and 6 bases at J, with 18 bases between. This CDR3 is CASTPGGAGDGYTF. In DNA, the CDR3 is TGTGCCAGCACCCCCGGGGGAGCAGGCGATGGCTACACCTTC.